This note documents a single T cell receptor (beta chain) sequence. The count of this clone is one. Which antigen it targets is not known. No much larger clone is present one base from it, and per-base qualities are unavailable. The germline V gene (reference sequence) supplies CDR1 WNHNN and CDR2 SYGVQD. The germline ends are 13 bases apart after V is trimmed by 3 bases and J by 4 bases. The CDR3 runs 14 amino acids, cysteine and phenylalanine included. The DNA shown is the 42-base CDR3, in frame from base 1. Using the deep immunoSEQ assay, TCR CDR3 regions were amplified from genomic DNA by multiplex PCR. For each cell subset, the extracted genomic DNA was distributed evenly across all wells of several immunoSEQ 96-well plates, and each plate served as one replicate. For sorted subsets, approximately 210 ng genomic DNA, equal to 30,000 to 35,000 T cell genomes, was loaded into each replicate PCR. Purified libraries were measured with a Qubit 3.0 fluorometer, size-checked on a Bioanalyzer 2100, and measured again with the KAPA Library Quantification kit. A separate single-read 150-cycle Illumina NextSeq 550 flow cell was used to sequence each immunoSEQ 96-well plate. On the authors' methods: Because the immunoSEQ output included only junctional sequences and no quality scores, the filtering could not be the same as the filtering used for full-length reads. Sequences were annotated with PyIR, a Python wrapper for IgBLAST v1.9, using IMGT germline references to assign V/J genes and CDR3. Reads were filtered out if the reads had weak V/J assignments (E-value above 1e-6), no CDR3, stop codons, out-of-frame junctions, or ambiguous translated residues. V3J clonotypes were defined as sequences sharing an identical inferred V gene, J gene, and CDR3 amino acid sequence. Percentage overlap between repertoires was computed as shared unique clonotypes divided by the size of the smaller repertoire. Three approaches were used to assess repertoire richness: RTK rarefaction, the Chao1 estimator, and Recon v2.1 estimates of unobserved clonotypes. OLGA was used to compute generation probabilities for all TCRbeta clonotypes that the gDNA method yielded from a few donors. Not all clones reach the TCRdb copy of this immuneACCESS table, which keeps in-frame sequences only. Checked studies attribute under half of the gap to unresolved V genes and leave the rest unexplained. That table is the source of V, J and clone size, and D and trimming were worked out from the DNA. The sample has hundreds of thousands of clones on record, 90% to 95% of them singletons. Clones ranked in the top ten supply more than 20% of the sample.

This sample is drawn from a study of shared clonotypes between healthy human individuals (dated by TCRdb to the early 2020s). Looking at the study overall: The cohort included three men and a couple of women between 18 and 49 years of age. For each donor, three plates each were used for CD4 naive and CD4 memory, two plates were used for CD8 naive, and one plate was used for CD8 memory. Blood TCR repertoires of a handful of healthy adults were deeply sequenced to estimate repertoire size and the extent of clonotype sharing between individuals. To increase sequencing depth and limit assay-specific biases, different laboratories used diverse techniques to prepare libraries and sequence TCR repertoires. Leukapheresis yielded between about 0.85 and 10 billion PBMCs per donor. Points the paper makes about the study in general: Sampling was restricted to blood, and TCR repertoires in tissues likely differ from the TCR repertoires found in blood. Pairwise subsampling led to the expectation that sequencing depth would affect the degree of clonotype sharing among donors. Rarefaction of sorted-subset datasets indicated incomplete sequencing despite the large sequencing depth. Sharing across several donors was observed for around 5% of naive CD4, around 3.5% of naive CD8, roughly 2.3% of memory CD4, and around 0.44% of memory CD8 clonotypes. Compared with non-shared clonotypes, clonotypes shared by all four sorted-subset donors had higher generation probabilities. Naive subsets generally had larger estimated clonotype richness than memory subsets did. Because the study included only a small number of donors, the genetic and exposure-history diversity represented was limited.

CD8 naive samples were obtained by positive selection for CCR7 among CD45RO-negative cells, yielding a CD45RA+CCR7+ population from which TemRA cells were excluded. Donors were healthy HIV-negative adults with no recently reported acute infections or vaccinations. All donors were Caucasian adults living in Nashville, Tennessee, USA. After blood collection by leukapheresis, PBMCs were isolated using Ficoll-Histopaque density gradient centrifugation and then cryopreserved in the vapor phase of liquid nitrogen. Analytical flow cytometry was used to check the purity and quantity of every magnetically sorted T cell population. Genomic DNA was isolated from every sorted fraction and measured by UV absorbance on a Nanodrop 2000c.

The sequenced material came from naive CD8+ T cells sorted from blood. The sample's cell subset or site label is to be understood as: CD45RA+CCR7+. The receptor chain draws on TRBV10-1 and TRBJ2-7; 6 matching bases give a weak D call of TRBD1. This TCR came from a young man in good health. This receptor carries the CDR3 CASSDQDSKYEQYF. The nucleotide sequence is TGCGCCAGCAGTGATCAGGACAGCAAGTACGAGCAGTACTTC.